This TCR beta chain came from a study of T-cell memory formation after mild COVID-19. The CDR3 has 13 amino acids. Germline lookup yields CDR1 SGHVS and CDR2 FNYEAQ. The V and J ends lost 1 base and 9 bases respectively, with 10 bases between them. TCRdb ran MiXCR on the 5' RACE reads and lists one entry per CDR3 protein. The table has under 400,000 distinct CDR3 sequences, 20% to 25% seen once. Source material: PBMCs or a T cell subset sorted from them (not recorded which). This sequence originates from an adult woman who had mild COVID-19 (a few samples of this study predate the infection). Cell type and time point are not known. This chain links TRBV7-6 with TRBJ2-1; D is undetermined. The CDR3 DNA sequence: TGTGCCAGCAGCTTAGAAGTGGTGAGTGAGCAGTTCTTC. Amino acids: CASSLEVVSEQFF.